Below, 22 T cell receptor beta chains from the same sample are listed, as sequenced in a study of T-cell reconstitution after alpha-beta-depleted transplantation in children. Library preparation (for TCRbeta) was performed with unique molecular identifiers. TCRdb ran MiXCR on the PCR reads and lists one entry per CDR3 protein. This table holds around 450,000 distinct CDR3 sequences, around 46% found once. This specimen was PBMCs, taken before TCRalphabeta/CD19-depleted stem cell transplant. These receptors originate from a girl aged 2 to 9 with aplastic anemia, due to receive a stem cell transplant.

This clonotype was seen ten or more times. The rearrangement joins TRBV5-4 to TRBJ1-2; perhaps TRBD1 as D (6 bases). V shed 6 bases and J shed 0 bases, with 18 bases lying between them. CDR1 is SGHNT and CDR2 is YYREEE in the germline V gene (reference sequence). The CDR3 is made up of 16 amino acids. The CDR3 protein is CASTMTGLQANYGYTF. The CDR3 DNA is TGTGCCAGCACCATGACAGGACTTCAAGCTAACTATGGCTACACCTTC.

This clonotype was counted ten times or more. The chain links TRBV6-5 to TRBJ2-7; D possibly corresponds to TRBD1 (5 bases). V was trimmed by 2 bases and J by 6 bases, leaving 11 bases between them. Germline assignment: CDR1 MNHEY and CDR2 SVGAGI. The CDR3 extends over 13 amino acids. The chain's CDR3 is CASSYRRVGEQYF. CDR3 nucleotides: TGTGCCAGCAGTTACCGCAGGGTGGGCGAGCAGTACTTC.

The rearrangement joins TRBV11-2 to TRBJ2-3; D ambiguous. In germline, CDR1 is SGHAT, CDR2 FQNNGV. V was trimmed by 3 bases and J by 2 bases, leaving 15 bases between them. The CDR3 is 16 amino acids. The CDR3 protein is CASSLLSLWATDTQYF. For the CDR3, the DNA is TGTGCCAGCAGCTTGTTGAGCCTGTGGGCCACAGATACGCAGTATTTT.

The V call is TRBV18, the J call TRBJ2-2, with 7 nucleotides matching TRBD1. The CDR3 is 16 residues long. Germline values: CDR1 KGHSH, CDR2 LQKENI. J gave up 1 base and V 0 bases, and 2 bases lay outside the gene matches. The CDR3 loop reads CASSPPGTVNTGELFF. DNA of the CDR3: TGTGCCAGCTCACCACCGGGGACAGTGAACACCGGGGAGCTGTTTTTT.

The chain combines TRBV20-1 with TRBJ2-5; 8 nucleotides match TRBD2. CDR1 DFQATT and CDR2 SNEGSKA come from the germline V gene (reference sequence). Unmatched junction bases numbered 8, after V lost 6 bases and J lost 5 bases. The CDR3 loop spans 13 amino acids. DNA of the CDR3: TGCAGTGCGCCGGGGGGGCTGATCGAGACCCAGTACTTC. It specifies CSAPGGLIETQYF.

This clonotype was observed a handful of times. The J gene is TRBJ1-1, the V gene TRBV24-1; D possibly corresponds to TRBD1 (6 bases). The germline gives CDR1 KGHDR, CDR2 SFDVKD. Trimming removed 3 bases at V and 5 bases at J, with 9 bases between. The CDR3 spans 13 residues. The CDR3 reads CATSDTGWTEAFF. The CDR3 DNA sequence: TGTGCCACCAGTGATACAGGGTGGACTGAAGCTTTCTTT.

The CDR3 bases are TGTGCCAGCAACGACAGGGGAGGCTCCAATGAGCAGTTCTTC. It yields the protein CASNDRGGSNEQFF. V is TRBV6-1 and J is TRBJ2-1; 8 nucleotides agree with TRBD1. Germline V gene data show CDR1 as MNHNS and CDR2 as SASEGT. Trimming at V came to 7 bases and at J to 6 bases, leaving 8 bases not matched to a gene. The CDR3 length is 14 residues.

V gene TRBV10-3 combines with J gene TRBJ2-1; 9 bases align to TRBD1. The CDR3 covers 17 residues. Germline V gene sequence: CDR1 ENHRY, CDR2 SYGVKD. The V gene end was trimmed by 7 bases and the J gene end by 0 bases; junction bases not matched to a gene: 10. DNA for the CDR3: TGTGCCATCATGGGACAGGGTACCCCGAGCTCCTACAATGAGCAGTTCTTC. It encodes CAIMGQGTPSSYNEQFF.

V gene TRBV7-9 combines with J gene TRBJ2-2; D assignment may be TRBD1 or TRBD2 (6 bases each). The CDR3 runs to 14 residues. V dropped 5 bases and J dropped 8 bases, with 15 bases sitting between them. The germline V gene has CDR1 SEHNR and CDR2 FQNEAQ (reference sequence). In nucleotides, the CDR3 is TGTGCCAGCAGCCCGGGACGGGGGCCGGGGGAGCTGTTTTTT. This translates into CASSPGRGPGELFF.

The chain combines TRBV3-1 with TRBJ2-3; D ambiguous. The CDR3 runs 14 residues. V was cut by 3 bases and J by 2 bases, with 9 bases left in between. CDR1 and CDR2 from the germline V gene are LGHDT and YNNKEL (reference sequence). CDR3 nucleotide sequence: TGTGCCAGCAGCCAGGAAGGTTTCACAGATACGCAGTATTTT. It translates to CASSQEGFTDTQYF.

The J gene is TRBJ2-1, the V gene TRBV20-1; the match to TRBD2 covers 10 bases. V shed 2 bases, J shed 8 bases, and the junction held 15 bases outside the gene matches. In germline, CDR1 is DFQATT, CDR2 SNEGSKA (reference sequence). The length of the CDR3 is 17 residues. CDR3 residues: CSARITGLAGVRDEQFF. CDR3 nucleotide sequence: TGCAGTGCTAGAATAACCGGGCTAGCGGGAGTCAGGGATGAGCAGTTCTTC.

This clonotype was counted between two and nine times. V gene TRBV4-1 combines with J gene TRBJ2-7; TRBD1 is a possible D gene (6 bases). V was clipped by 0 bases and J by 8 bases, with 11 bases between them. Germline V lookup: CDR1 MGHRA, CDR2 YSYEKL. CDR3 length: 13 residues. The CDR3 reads CASSQDTGMQQYF. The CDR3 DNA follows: TGCGCCAGCAGCCAAGATACAGGGATGCAGCAGTACTTC.

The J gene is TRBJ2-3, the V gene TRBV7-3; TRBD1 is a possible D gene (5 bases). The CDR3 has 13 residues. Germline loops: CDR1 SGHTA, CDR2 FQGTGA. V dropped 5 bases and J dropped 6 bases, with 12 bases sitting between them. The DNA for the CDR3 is TGTGCCAGCAGCCAGGGCCCTTTGGATACGCAGTATTTT. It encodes CASSQGPLDTQYF.

The CDR3 coding sequence is TGTGCCATCAGTGAGTCGACAGGCCCCCAGCATTTT. It codes for CAISESTGPQHF. V and J are TRBV10-3 and TRBJ1-5, with D possibly TRBD1 on 6 matching bases. V lost 0 bases to trimming and J lost 10 bases, with 7 bases between them. The CDR3 contains 12 residues. Germline V gene data show CDR1 as ENHRY and CDR2 as SYGVKD.

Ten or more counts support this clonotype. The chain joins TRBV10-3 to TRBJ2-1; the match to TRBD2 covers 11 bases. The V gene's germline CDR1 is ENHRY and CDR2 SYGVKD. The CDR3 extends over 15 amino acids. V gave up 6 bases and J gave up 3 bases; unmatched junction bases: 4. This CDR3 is CAISAGTSGYNEQFF. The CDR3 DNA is TGTGCCATCAGCGCCGGGACTAGCGGCTACAATGAGCAGTTCTTC.

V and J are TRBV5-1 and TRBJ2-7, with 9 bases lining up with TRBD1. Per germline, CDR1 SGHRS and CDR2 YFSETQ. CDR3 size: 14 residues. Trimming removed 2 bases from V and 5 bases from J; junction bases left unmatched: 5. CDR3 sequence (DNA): TGCGCCAGCAGCTTATCAAGGACAGGGGACGAGCAGTACTTC. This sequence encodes CASSLSRTGDEQYF.

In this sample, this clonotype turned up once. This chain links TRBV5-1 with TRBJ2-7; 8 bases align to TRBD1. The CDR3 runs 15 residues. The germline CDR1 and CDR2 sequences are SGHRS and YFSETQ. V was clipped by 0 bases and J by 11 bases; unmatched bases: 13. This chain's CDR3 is CASSLDGGQVAEEYF. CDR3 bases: TGCGCCAGCAGCTTGGACGGGGGACAGGTGGCAGAAGAGTACTTC.

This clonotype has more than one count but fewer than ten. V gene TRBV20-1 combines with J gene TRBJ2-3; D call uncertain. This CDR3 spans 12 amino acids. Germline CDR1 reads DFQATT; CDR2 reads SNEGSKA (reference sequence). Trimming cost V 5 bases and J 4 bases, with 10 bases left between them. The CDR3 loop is CSAVPSADTQYF. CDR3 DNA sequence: TGCAGTGCTGTCCCGAGTGCAGATACGCAGTATTTT.

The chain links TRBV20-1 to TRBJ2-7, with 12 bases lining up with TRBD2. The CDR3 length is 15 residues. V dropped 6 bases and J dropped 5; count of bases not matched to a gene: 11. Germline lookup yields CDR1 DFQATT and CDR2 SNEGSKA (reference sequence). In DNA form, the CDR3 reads TGCAGTGCATCTGCCAGACTAGCGGGAGCGCACGAGCAGTACTTC. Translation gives CSASARLAGAHEQYF.

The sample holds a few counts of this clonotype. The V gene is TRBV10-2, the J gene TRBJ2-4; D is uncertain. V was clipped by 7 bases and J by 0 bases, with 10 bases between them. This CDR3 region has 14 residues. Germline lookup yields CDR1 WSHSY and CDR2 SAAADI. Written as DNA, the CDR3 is TGCGCCAGCAATAGAGGTCTAGCCAAAAACATTCAGTACTTC. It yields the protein CASNRGLAKNIQYF.

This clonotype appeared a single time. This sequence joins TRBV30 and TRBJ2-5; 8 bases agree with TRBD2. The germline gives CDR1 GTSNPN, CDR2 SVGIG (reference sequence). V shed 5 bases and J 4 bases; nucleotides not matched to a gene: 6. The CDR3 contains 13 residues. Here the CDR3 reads CAWAGTRRETQYF. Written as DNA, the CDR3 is TGTGCCTGGGCGGGGACTAGGAGAGAGACCCAGTACTTC.

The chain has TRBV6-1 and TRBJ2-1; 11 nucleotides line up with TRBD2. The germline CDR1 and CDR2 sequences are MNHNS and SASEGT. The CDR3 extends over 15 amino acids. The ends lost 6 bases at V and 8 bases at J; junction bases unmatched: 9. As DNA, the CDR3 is TGTGCCAGCAGCGCTACTAGCGGGAGATCCCATGAGCAGTTCTTC. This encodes CASSATSGRSHEQFF.